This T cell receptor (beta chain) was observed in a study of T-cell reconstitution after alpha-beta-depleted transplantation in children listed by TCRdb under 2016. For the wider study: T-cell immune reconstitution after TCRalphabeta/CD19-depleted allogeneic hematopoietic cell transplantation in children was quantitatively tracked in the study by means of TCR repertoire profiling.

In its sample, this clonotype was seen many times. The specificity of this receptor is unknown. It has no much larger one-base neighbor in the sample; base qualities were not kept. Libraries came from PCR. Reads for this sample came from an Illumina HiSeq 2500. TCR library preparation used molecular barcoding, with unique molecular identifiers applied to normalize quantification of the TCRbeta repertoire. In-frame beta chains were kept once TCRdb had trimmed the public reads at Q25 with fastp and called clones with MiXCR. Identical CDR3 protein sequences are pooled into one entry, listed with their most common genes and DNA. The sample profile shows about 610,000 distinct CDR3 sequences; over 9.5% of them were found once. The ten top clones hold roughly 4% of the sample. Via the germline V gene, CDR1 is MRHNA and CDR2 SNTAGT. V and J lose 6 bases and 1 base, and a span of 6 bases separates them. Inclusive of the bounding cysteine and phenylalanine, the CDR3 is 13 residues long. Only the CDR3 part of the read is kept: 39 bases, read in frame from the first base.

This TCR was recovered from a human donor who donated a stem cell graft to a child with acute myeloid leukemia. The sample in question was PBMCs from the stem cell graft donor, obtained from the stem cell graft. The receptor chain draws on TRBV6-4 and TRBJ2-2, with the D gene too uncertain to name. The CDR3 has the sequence CASSGKNTGELFF. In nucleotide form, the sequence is TGTGCCAGCAGCGGCAAGAACACCGGGGAGCTGTTTTTT.